The T cell receptor beta chain under discussion was sequenced for a study of CD8+ T cells in alopecia areata. This clone appeared a few times. V lost 0 bases and J lost 3, with 13 bases in between. The CDR3 length is 16 residues. CDR1 is SGHRS and CDR2 is YFSETQ in the germline V gene. It was cDNA, reverse transcribed from extracted RNA, that served as the sequencing template. Clones were sequenced by immunoSEQ multiplex PCR, and TCRdb holds only the in-frame ones, with some missing. The table records fewer than 150,000 clones, roughly two fifths of them present only once. The TCR originated in a human donor with alopecia areata. The V gene is TRBV5-1, the J gene TRBJ2-1; D might be TRBD1 or TRBD2, each matching 7 bases. The sequenced sample consisted of CD4+ T cells sorted from blood. The CDR3 DNA is TGCGCCAGCAGCTTGGCATCAGGGGGGGACTACAATGAGCAGTTCTTC. Translation: CASSLASGGDYNEQFF.